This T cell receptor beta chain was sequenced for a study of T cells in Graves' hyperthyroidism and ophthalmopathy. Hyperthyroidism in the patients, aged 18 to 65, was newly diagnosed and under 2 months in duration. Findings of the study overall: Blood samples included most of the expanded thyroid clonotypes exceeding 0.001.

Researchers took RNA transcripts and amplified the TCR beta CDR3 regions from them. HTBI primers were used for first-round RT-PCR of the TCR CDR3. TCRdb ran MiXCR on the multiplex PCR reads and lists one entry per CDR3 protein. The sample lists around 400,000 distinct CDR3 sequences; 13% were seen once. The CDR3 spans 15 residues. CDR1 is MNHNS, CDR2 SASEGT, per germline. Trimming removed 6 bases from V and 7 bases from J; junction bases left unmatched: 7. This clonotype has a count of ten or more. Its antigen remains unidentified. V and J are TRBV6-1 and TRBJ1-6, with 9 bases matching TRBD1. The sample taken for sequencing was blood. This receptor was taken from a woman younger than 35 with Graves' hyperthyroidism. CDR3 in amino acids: CASREGQGLNSPLHF. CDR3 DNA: TGTGCCAGCAGGGAGGGACAGGGACTAAATTCACCCCTCCACTTT.